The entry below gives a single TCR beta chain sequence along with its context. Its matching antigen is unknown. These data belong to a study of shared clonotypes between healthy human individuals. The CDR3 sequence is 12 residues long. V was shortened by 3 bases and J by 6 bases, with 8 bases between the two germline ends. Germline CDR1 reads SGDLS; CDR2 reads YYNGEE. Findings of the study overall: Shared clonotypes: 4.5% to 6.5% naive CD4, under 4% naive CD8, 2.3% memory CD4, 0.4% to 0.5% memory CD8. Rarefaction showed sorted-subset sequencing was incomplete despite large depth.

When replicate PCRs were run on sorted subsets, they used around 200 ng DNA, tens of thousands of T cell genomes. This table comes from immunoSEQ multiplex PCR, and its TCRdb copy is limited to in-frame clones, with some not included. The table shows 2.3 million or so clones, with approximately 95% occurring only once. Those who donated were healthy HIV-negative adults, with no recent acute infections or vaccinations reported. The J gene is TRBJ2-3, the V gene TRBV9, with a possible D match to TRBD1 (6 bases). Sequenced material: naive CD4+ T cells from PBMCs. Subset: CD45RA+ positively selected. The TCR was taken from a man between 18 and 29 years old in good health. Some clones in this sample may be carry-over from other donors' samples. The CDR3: CASSGTGDTQYF. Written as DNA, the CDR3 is TGTGCCAGCAGCGGTACAGGGGATACGCAGTATTTT.